Shown below are 17 T cell receptor beta chains from a single sample sequenced in a study of identical twins. Via MiXCR, TCRdb re-called the 5' RACE reads, giving one row per CDR3 protein. The sample lists approximately 550,000 distinct CDR3 sequences, about a fifth occurring once. The same data also went into a second study, on yellow fever vaccine responses in identical twins.

The sample was CD4+ T cells sorted from blood. The origin of the receptors is a young woman in good health.

This chain joins TRBV5-1 and TRBJ2-5, with 7 nucleotides matching TRBD2. Looked up from germline, CDR1 is SGHRS and CDR2 is YFSETQ. The V gene end was trimmed by 0 bases and the J gene end by 0 bases; junction bases not matched to a gene: 2. This CDR3 contains 15 residues. The CDR3, as DNA: TGCGCCAGCAGCTTGGACGGGGGGAACCAAGAGACCCAGTACTTC. The encoded protein is CASSLDGGNQETQYF.

The genes are TRBV6-1 and TRBJ2-1; D is unresolved. The V end lost 6 bases, the J end lost 0 bases, and 12 bases lay between the germline ends. Per germline, CDR1 MNHNS and CDR2 SASEGT. CDR3 size: 15 residues. DNA of the CDR3: TGTGCCAGCAGACCGACATTGAGCTCCTACAATGAGCAGTTCTTC. Its protein is CASRPTLSSYNEQFF.

In its sample, this clonotype was seen a few times. V is TRBV29-1 and J is TRBJ1-1; maybe TRBD1 (6 bases). The CDR3 length is 13 residues. V lost 6 bases and J lost 1, with 12 bases in between. Germline V lookup: CDR1 SQVTM, CDR2 ANQGSEA. CDR3 protein: CSVQMGQNTEAFF. The CDR3 coding sequence is TGCAGCGTCCAAATGGGACAGAACACTGAAGCTTTCTTT.

A word on this clonotype: One end of the junction fails to match germline, which may point to a read error. The J gene is TRBJ2-2, the V gene TRBV4-2; TRBD1 or TRBD2 may be the D gene (6 bases each). This CDR3 region has 15 residues. The germline gives CDR1 LGHNA, CDR2 YNFKEQ. The CDR3 nucleotides are TGTGCCAGCAGCCAAGATCTCAGGGGCCCCGGGGGGCTGTTTTTT. Translation: CASSQDLRGPGGLFF.

The rearrangement joins TRBV2 to TRBJ1-2; 10 bases fit TRBD1. The CDR3 is made up of 15 amino acids. CDR1 is SNHLY, CDR2 FYNNEI, per germline. J was trimmed by 7 bases and V by 5 bases; bases with no gene match: 10. CDR3 DNA: TGTGCCAGCAGTCCCCCCGGGACAGGGGCTGGTGGCTACACCTTC. As protein: CASSPPGTGAGGYTF.

This clonotype was detected many times. This chain uses TRBV6-1 with TRBJ1-5, with 8 bases aligning to TRBD1. The CDR3 extends over 17 amino acids. V trimming: 6 bases; J trimming: 0 bases; junction bases outside the gene matches: 10. The V gene's germline CDR1 is MNHNS and CDR2 SASEGT. The CDR3 reads CASRRQGLAYSNQPQHF. The CDR3 bases are TGTGCCAGCAGGAGACAGGGGTTGGCATATAGCAATCAGCCCCAGCATTTT.

V usage is TRBV3-1 and J usage is TRBJ1-3; D is possibly TRBD1 (5 bases). V dropped 0 bases and J dropped 0 bases, with 12 bases sitting between them. The CDR3 loop spans 17 amino acids. Germline CDR1 and CDR2: LGHDT and YNNKEL (reference sequence). The CDR3 spells CASSQELVTGSGNTIYF. CDR3 in DNA: TGTGCCAGCAGCCAAGAACTAGTCACAGGCTCTGGAAACACCATATATTTT.

V and J are TRBV28 and TRBJ1-1, with 10 bases identical to TRBD1. This CDR3 is 14 amino acids long. The germline CDR1 and CDR2 sequences are MDHEN and SYDVKM. V lost 4 bases to trimming and J lost 4 bases; unmatched junction nucleotides: 3. The CDR3 DNA is TGTGCCAGCAGTTCAGGACAGGGGGTCACTGAAGCTTTCTTT. Amino acids: CASSSGQGVTEAFF. Combining the CDR3 with reference TRBV28 and TRBJ1-1 gives the whole variable domain DVKVTQSSRYLVKRTGEKVFLECVQDMDHENMFWYRQDPGLGLRLIYFSYDVKMKEKGDIPEGYSVSREKKERFSLILESASTNQTSMYLCASSSGQGVTEAFFGQGTRLTVV.

This clonotype was picked up a small number of times. CDR3 coding DNA: TGTGCCAGCAGTTACACGGGAGGGAGCACAGATACGCAGTATTTT. It yields the protein CASSYTGGSTDTQYF. This chain links TRBV6-2 or TRBV6-3 with TRBJ2-3, with 8 bases fitting TRBD2. CDR1 is MNHEY, CDR2 SVGEGT, per germline. This CDR3 has 15 amino acids. V shed 2 bases and J 0 bases; nucleotides not matched to a gene: 1.

The chain has TRBV20-1 and TRBJ1-2, with D unresolved. This CDR3 region has 11 residues. V was clipped by 6 bases and J by 2 bases, with 7 bases between them. Germline lookup yields CDR1 DFQATT and CDR2 SNEGSKA (reference sequence). CDR3 region: CSADGNYGYTF. The CDR3 bases are TGCAGTGCCGACGGAAACTATGGCTACACCTTC.

This chain links TRBV19 with TRBJ2-7, with 10 bases matching TRBD2. CDR1 is LNHDA and CDR2 is SQIVND in the germline V gene (reference sequence). This CDR3 is built from 18 residues. Trimming took 3 bases from V and 5 from J; bases not matched to a gene: 16. CDR3 loop: CASSILPSGSIRKNEQYF. CDR3 DNA sequence: TGTGCCAGTAGTATTCTGCCTAGCGGGAGTATTCGAAAAAACGAGCAGTACTTC.

This clonotype was observed a handful of times. At one end the junction does not follow the germline gene, possibly because of a read error. The gene calls are TRBV6-2 or TRBV6-3 and TRBJ2-1; 7 bases agree with TRBD2. The CDR3 covers 15 residues. The germline gives CDR1 MNHEY, CDR2 SVGEGT. CDR3 sequence reads: CASNYGGRSYNEQFF. CDR3 DNA: TGTGCCAGCAATTACGGCGGGAGATCCTACAATGAGCAGTTCTTC.

The DNA of the CDR3 is TGTGCCAGCAGTCAGCAAGGAAGCTCCTACGAGCAGTACTTC. It translates to CASSQQGSSYEQYF. This chain connects TRBV12-3 or TRBV12-4 to TRBJ2-7, with D uncertain. The CDR3 length is 14 residues. Trimming took off 5 bases at V and 0 bases at J, with 11 bases between the two ends.

This chain connects TRBV7-9 to TRBJ1-1; D unclear. CDR1 SEHNR and CDR2 FQNEAQ come from the germline V gene (reference sequence). The CDR3 covers 15 residues. The ends were cut back, 4 bases at V and 4 bases at J, with 16 bases in the middle. DNA of the CDR3: TGTGCCAGCAGCTACCGGGCGGGGAAATTCACTGAAGCTTTCTTT. Protein product: CASSYRAGKFTEAFF.

This clonotype occurred a few times. The chain links TRBV11-2 to TRBJ2-5; 9 bases fit TRBD1. Germline V gives CDR1 SGHAT, CDR2 FQNNGV. The CDR3 contains 15 residues. V lost 3 bases, J lost 3 bases, and 5 bases stayed unmatched. CDR3 in DNA: TGTGCCAGCAGCTTTAGGACAGGGGTAAAAGAGACCCAGTACTTC. It is translated as CASSFRTGVKETQYF.

The chain combines TRBV5-1 with TRBJ2-3; 7 bases align to TRBD2. Germline CDR1 SGHRS, CDR2 YFSETQ. The length of the CDR3 is 16 residues. The ends lost 3 bases at V and 1 base at J; junction bases unmatched: 8. The CDR3 is CASSSGSGTGTDTQYF. CDR3 DNA: TGCGCCAGCAGCTCTGGGAGCGGGACGGGCACAGATACGCAGTATTTT.

This clonotype turned up a few times. The chain couples TRBV10-3 to TRBJ2-2; D unclear. This CDR3 is built from 13 residues. CDR1 is ENHRY, CDR2 SYGVKD, per germline. Between the trimmed V and J ends, which lost 3 bases and 3 bases, there was a span of 5 bases. The CDR3 nucleotides read TGTGCCATCAGTGATCACGACACCGGGGAGCTGTTTTTT. Protein product: CAISDHDTGELFF.